The clone carrying this T cell receptor beta chain has more than one count but fewer than ten. Its target is not known. The CDR3 runs to 13 residues. The V end was cut by 2 bases, the J end by 6 bases, with 11 bases between. CDR1 and CDR2 (germline): SGHRS, YFSETQ. These data are taken from a study of T-cell reconstitution after alpha-beta-depleted transplantation in children. Points from the study as a whole: Diversity of TCRbeta at day 60 was high in some patients, arising from surviving recipient T cells and thymic progenitors. Reported findings indicate that, about two months after transplant, alpha-beta T cells came from several hundred expanded clones, which were derived from non-depleted graft cells. At one year after transplant, newly produced T cells mostly accounted for T-cell counts and diversity.

A TCRbeta library incorporating unique molecular identifiers was prepared. TCRdb processed the PCR reads anew with MiXCR; each CDR3 protein has one entry. The sample holds about 74,000 distinct CDR3 sequences, 13% to 15% seen once. The receptor was isolated from a male patient between 2 and 15 years old who had a stem cell transplant for acute lymphoblastic leukemia, so the T cells may come from the graft donor. This specimen consisted of PBMCs, mostly from graft donor cells, obtained 180 days after TCRalphabeta/CD19-depleted stem cell transplant. The rearrangement joins TRBV5-1 to TRBJ1-1, with D perhaps matching TRBD1 (5 bases). CDR3 sequence reads: CASSLGVGAEAFF. The CDR3 DNA follows: TGCGCCAGCAGCTTAGGAGTAGGGGCTGAAGCTTTCTTT.